The rows below give T cell receptor beta chains drawn from one sample of a study of blood T cell repertoires in COVID-19. The method was immunoSEQ multiplex PCR; TCRdb's version includes in-frame clones alone and lacks a portion of them. The sample lists 150,000 to 200,000 clones, 74% occurring once. Sample: peripheral blood. These receptor sequences come from a woman older than 75 with acute or convalescent COVID-19. Both conserved end residues are part of each CDR3. The D gene is left open where the match is weak. Only part of the rows carry a size: once, few, many, or a class if the clone is expanded.

TRBV13,15,.,TRBJ1-4,.,CASSLRQAVGEKLFF,TGTGCCAGCAGCCTCAGACAGGCCGTCGGTGAAAAACTGTTTTTT
TRBV28,18,.,TRBJ1-1,.,CASPAPSLSIGGNTEAFF,TGTGCCAGCCCTGCACCCAGTTTATCTATAGGGGGAAACACTGAAGCTTTCTTT
TRBV7-9,15,TRBD1,TRBJ1-6,few,CASSLGQGNNSPLHF,TGTGCCAGCAGCCTGGGACAGGGAAATAATTCACCCCTCCACTTT
TRBV30,13,TRBD2,TRBJ2-1,.,CAWLSGRANEQFF,TGTGCCTGGCTGAGCGGGAGGGCGAATGAGCAGTTCTTC
TRBV27,17,.,TRBJ2-2,.,CASSLSGGLLNTGELFF,TGTGCCAGCAGTTTATCGGGGGGATTACTGAACACCGGGGAGCTGTTTTTT
TRBV19,15,TRBD1,TRBJ2-1,.,CASSIGTGGMDEQFF,TGTGCCAGTAGTATTGGGACAGGGGGCATGGATGAGCAGTTCTTC
TRBV4-1,14,.,TRBJ2-3,once,CASSPAPGADTQYF,TGCGCCAGCAGCCCCGCCCCAGGGGCAGATACGCAGTATTTT
TRBV27,12,.,TRBJ1-2,.,CASSQGRSGYTF,TGTGCCAGCAGTCAGGGTCGGAGCGGCTACACCTTC
TRBV10-1,16,.,TRBJ2-1,.,CASSESVVESYNEQFF,TGCGCCAGCAGTGAATCGGTGGTCGAATCCTACAATGAGCAGTTCTTC
TRBV3-1/TRBV3-2,13,TRBD2,TRBJ2-7,.,CASSIAGGNEQYF,TGTGCCAGCAGTATAGCGGGAGGGAACGAGCAGTACTTC
TRBV29-1,12,.,TRBJ2-7,few,CSVDPGGYEQYF,TGCAGCGTTGACCCGGGTGGCTACGAGCAGTACTTC
TRBV6-5,14,.,TRBJ1-2,.,CASTRTPGDYGYTF,TGTGCCAGCACCAGGACACCGGGGGACTATGGCTACACCTTC
TRBV7-8,15,.,TRBJ2-2,.,CASPGRGANTGELFF,TGTGCCAGCCCGGGCCGGGGAGCGAACACCGGGGAGCTGTTTTTT
TRBV19,14,TRBD1,TRBJ1-1,.,CASSLTGAPTEAFF,TGTGCCAGTAGTTTAACAGGGGCTCCCACTGAAGCTTTCTTT
TRBV30,12,TRBD1,TRBJ1-2,.,CAWEGTVDGYTF,TGTGCCTGGGAAGGGACAGTCGATGGCTACACCTTC
TRBV19,15,.,TRBJ2-7,.,CASSTGLARAYEQYF,TGTGCCAGTAGTACCGGCCTTGCGCGGGCGTACGAGCAGTACTTC
TRBV6-2/TRBV6-3,15,TRBD1,TRBJ1-5,.,CASSYRGRGNQPQHF,TGTGCCAGCAGTTACAGGGGGCGCGGCAATCAGCCCCAGCATTTT
TRBV2,15,.,TRBJ2-5,.,CASRIIRGIQETQYF,TGTGCCAGCAGAATCATAAGAGGAATCCAAGAGACCCAGTACTTC
TRBV28,15,.,TRBJ1-5,few,CASSLGQGSNQPQHF,TGTGCCAGCAGTTTAGGGCAGGGAAGCAATCAGCCCCAGCATTTT
TRBV6-1,16,.,TRBJ1-3,.,CASSESDKFGGNTIYF,TGTGCCAGCAGTGAATCCGACAAATTTGGTGGAAACACCATATATTTT
TRBV9,18,TRBD1,TRBJ1-4,once,CASSVSLEVGTANEKLFF,TGTGCCAGCAGCGTATCGCTTGAGGTGGGGACAGCTAATGAAAAACTGTTTTTT
TRBV6-5,13,.,TRBJ1-1,many,CASKATASTEAFF,TGTGCCAGCAAAGCGACAGCGTCCACTGAAGCTTTCTTT
TRBV18,18,.,TRBJ1-2,.,CASSPVGLQGRANYGYTF,TGTGCCAGCTCACCGGTCGGTCTACAGGGCCGAGCTAACTATGGCTACACCTTC
TRBV7-9,13,.,TRBJ1-1,.,CASSSRMNTEAFF,TGTGCCAGCAGTAGCAGAATGAACACTGAAGCTTTCTTT
TRBV6-2/TRBV6-3,13,.,TRBJ1-6,.,CASSVGGGSPLHF,TGTGCCAGCAGCGTAGGGGGTGGATCACCCCTCCACTTT
TRBV30,12,.,TRBJ2-7,.,CAWSVISYEQYF,TGTGCCTGGAGTGTAATATCCTACGAGCAGTACTTC
TRBV3-1/TRBV3-2,13,.,TRBJ2-7,.,CASSSREAYEQYF,TGTGCCAGCAGCTCCCGAGAGGCCTACGAGCAGTACTTC
TRBV7-2,14,TRBD1,TRBJ1-5,few,CASSYRQGNQPQHF,TGTGCCAGCAGCTACCGACAGGGTAATCAGCCCCAGCATTTT
TRBV7-6,17,TRBD1,TRBJ1-4,.,CASSLRQGTATNEKLFF,TGTGCCAGCAGCTTAAGACAGGGGACAGCAACTAATGAAAAACTGTTTTTT